This passage covers 13 T cell receptor beta chains from one sample sequenced in a study of CD8 T cells in Susac syndrome. The RNA, about 0.45 to 1 ug, was put through reverse transcription using random hexamers. TCRdb ran MiXCR on the immunoSEQ multiplex PCR reads and lists one entry per CDR3 protein. Of a few hundred thousand distinct CDR3 sequences listed, approximately 85% are singletons. Material: CD8+ T cells from PBMCs. These receptors were obtained from a human donor with multiple sclerosis.

In this sample, this clonotype turned up once. This rearrangement joins TRBV29-1 to TRBJ1-2, with D uncertain. The length of the CDR3 is 10 residues. V was clipped by 7 bases and J by 8 bases, with 11 bases between them. The germline V gene encodes CDR1 SQVTM and CDR2 ANQGSEA. In nucleotides, the CDR3 is TGCAGCGATGGGTCCGGCGGCTACACCTTC. Protein sequence: CSDGSGGYTF. The variable domain in full, with the rest retrieved from reference TRBV29-1 and TRBJ1-2, is SAVISQKPSRDICQRGTSLTIQCQVDSQVTMMFWYRQQPGQSLTLIATANQGSEATYESGFVIDKFPISRPNLTFSTLTVSNMSPEDSSIYLCSDGSGGYTFGSGTRLTVV.

V gene TRBV5-1 combines with J gene TRBJ1-1, with unresolved D. The germline V gene encodes CDR1 SGHRS and CDR2 YFSETQ. The CDR3 is 15 amino acids. V gave up 0 bases and J gave up 4 bases, with 13 bases separating them. CDR3 loop: CASSLGPDGGTEAFF. The DNA of the CDR3 is TGCGCCAGCAGCTTGGGACCCGACGGAGGCACTGAAGCTTTCTTT.

V gene TRBV20-1 combines with J gene TRBJ2-1; D is undetermined. Germline CDR1 DFQATT, CDR2 SNEGSKA (reference sequence). The CDR3 is 14 residues long. V dropped 2 bases and J dropped 0 bases, with 8 bases sitting between them. This CDR3 is CSARPWSSYNEQFF. The CDR3, as DNA: TGCAGTGCTAGACCCTGGAGCTCCTACAATGAGCAGTTCTTC.

The chain carries TRBV19 and TRBJ2-1, with TRBD1 matching 8 bases. The length of the CDR3 is 14 residues. With V trimmed by 1 base and J by 7 bases, 3 bases remained unmatched. CDR1 is LNHDA, CDR2 SQIVND, per germline (reference sequence). CDR3 nucleotides: TGTGCCAGTAGTATAGGGGACAGGCAAAATGAGCAGTTCTTC. This gives the protein CASSIGDRQNEQFF.

The genes are TRBV6-2 or TRBV6-3 and TRBJ2-3, with a weak D call TRBD2 (5 bases). The V gene's germline CDR1 is MNHEY and CDR2 SVGEGT. This CDR3 comprises 14 residues. Trimming took 4 bases from V and 5 from J, leaving 13 bases between them. CDR3 bases: TGTGCCAGCAGTTCCCCTATAGGAGGAGATACGCAGTATTTT. Translation: CASSSPIGGDTQYF.

The chain combines TRBV6-1 with TRBJ2-2, with 7 bases that match TRBD1. V shed 6 bases and J 1 base; nucleotides not matched to a gene: 5. This CDR3 contains 15 residues. CDR1 is MNHNS, CDR2 SASEGT, per germline. This CDR3 reads CASRPTGLNTGELFF. Here the CDR3 DNA reads TGTGCCAGCAGGCCGACAGGGTTGAACACCGGGGAGCTGTTTTTT.

This rearrangement joins TRBV5-6 to TRBJ2-7, with a possible D match to TRBD1 (5 bases). CDR1 and CDR2 from the germline V gene are SGHDT and YYEEEE. This CDR3 spans 15 amino acids. V lost 2 bases and J 2 bases, leaving 14 bases between the germline ends. The CDR3 DNA is TGTGCCAGCAGCTTTAAGGGGTACCCCCCCTACGAGCAGTACTTC. Translation gives CASSFKGYPPYEQYF.

The rearrangement joins TRBV2 to TRBJ1-5, with 8 bases fitting TRBD1. The trim removed 6 bases at V and 1 base at J, leaving 8 bases unmatched. The CDR3 sequence is 16 residues long. CDR1 and CDR2 (germline): SNHLY, FYNNEI. The CDR3 nucleotides read TGTGCCAGCAGCGTGGACAGGGATGGGAGCAATCAGCCCCAGCATTTT. The encoded protein is CASSVDRDGSNQPQHF.

The chain employs TRBV27 and TRBJ2-7; D might be TRBD1 (5 bases). Germline CDR1 reads MNHEY; CDR2 reads SMNVEV (reference sequence). CDR3 length equals 14 residues. The ends were cut back, 5 bases at V and 2 bases at J, with 13 bases in the middle. The CDR3 spells CASSMAGYPYEQYF. CDR3 DNA sequence: TGTGCCAGCAGTATGGCAGGGTATCCCTACGAGCAGTACTTC.

The chain is built from TRBV30 and TRBJ1-5, with D perhaps matching TRBD1 (6 bases). CDR1 is GTSNPN, CDR2 SVGIG, per germline (reference sequence). The V end lost 1 base, the J end lost 6 bases, and 22 bases lay between the germline ends. This CDR3 contains 17 residues. CDR3 in amino acids: CAWSGDDFTGRVQPQHF. The CDR3 DNA follows: TGTGCCTGGAGTGGGGACGATTTTACAGGGAGAGTTCAGCCCCAGCATTTT.

This sequence joins TRBV18 and TRBJ2-5, with D maybe TRBD2 (6 bases). The CDR3 is 17 amino acids. The V gene lost 6 bases and the J gene lost 5 bases, with 25 bases spanning the gap. Looked up from germline, CDR1 is KGHSH and CDR2 is LQKENI. The CDR3 DNA sequence: TGTGCCAGCTCCCAAACGGGACTCTCCAGGTCCGGGGAGACCCAGTACTTC. This translates into CASSQTGLSRSGETQYF.

The chain combines TRBV27 with TRBJ2-5; 9 nucleotides line up with TRBD2. Germline assignment: CDR1 MNHEY and CDR2 SMNVEV (reference sequence). The CDR3 runs to 15 residues. With V trimmed by 6 bases and J by 5 bases, 10 bases remained unmatched. CDR3 protein: CASRPGTSSRETQYF. CDR3 DNA sequence: TGTGCCAGCAGACCCGGGACTAGCTCCCGCGAGACCCAGTACTTC.

This chain links TRBV20-1 with TRBJ1-4; D is undetermined. V lost 0 bases to trimming and J lost 0 bases, with 11 bases between them. CDR1 is DFQATT, CDR2 SNEGSKA, per germline (reference sequence). The CDR3 is 16 amino acids. Written as DNA, the CDR3 is TGCAGTGCTAGAGATCGGCAGACTGCAACTAATGAAAAACTGTTTTTT. As protein: CSARDRQTATNEKLFF.